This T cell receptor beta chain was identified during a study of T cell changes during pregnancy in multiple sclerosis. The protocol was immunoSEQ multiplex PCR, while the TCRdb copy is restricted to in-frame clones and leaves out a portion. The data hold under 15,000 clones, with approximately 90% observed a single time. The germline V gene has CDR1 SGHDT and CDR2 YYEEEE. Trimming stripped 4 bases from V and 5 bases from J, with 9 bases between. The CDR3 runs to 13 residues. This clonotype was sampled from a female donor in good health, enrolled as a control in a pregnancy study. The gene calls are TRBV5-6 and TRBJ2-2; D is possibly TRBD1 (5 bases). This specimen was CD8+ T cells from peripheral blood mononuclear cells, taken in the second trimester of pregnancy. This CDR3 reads CASSRGATGELFF. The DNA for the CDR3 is TGTGCCAGCAGCAGGGGTGCGACCGGGGAGCTGTTTTTT. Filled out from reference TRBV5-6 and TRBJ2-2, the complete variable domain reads DAGVTQSPTHLIKTRGQQVTLRCSPKSGHDTVSWYQQALGQGPQFIFQYYEEEERQRGNFPDRFSGHQFPNYSSELNVNALLLGDSALYLCASSRGATGELFFGEGSRLTVL.